Given below is one T cell receptor (beta chain) in context. In the original workflow: Amplification with reference gene primers provided the estimates of nucleated cell counts. The data were produced by immunoSEQ multiplex PCR, yet TCRdb's version contains in-frame clones alone and is incomplete. That table is the source of V, J and clone size, and D and trimming were worked out from the DNA. The table records 270,000 or so clones, around nine tenths of them present only once. This specimen belongs to a study of blood T cell repertoires in COVID-19. The overall study: The study drew acute and convalescent COVID-19 samples from the United States, Italy and Spain. Sample material is recorded as cDNA or gDNA derived from T cells, B-cell-depleted T cells, or PBMCs.

J gave up 5 bases and V 9 bases, and 11 bases lay outside the gene matches. Germline V gene data show CDR1 as SGHTA and CDR2 as FQGNSA. This CDR3 is 16 amino acids long. Sequencing was done on a sample of peripheral blood. The receptor's source is a man between 35 and 55 years old with active or convalescent COVID-19. The genes are TRBV7-2 and TRBJ1-6, with 9 nucleotides matching TRBD1. CDR3 residues: CASRDREAINNSPLHF. The CDR3 DNA reads as TGTGCCAGTAGGGACAGGGAAGCCATCAATAATTCACCCCTCCACTTT.